This TCR beta chain was identified during a study of CXCR3-negative and CXCR3-positive naive CD8 T cells. Concerning this clonotype itself: The antigen is not known.

The V gene's germline CDR1 is MNHEY and CDR2 SVGEGT. There are 18 residues in the CDR3. The study made its TRB cDNA libraries by 5' RACE, adding UMI labels. With the 5' RACE reads reprocessed, TCRdb shows one record per CDR3 protein and no DNA. The specimen's table records about 5,700 distinct CDR3 sequences. General observations from the study: Naive cells with CXCR3 showed TRB CDR3s that were more hydrophobic than those in CXCR3-negative naive cells.

Sequencing used naive CXCR3+ CD8+ T cells from blood. The subset denotes: CD45RO-CCR7+CD27+CD95- naive CD8+ T cells expressing CXCR3 (TNR3+). The V call is TRBV6-2 or TRBV6-3, the J call TRBJ2-3; TCRdb designates TRBD1, a call that cannot be tested without DNA. This TCR derives from a human donor in good health. Some clones in this sample may be carry-over from other donors' samples. The CDR3 loop is CATDSQGGRIASTDTQYF.